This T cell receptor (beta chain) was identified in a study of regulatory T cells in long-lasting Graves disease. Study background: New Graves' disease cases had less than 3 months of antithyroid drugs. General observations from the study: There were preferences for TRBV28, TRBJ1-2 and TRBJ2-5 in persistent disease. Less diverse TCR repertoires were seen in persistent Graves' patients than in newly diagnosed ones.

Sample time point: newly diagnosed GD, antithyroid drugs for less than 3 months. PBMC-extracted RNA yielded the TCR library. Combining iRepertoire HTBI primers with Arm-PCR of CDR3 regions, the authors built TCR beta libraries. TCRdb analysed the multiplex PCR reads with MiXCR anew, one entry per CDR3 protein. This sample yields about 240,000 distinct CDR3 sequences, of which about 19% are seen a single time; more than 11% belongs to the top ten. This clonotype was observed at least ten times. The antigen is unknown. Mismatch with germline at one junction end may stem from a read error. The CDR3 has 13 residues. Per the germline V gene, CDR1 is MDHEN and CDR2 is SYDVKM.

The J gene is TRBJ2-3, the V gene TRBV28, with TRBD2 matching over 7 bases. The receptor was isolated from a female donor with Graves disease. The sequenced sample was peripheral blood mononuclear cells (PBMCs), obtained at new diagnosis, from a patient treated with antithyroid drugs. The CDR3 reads CASRTTSIDTQYF. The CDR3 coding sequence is TGTGCCAGCAGGACGACTAGCATAGATACGCAGTATTTT.